This is a list of T cell receptor beta chains from one sample in a study of blood T cell repertoires in COVID-19. Libraries were prepared by immunoSEQ multiplex PCR; TCRdb keeps only in-frame clonotypes and omits some of them. The repertoire includes about 25,000 clones, about 86% of them detected once, and about 7% sits in the top ten. Sample: peripheral blood. These receptors all come from a man between 65 and 79 years old with acute or convalescent COVID-19. Each CDR3 is given with its conserved first and last residue. D genes are given only for firm matches. Only part of the rows carry a size: once, few, many, or a class if the clone is expanded.

TRBD2	TRBV24-1	TRBJ2-1	-	CATSDWASGSNEQFF	TGTGCCACCAGTGATTGGGCTAGCGGGAGTAATGAGCAGTTCTTC
-	TRBV21-1	TRBJ2-1	-	CASSKDEQGDSQLGNEQFF	TGTGCCAGCAGCAAAGATGAGCAGGGGGACTCCCAGTTAGGCAATGAGCAGTTCTTC
TRBD1	TRBV18	TRBJ2-7	-	CASSPGTGGGRQYF	TGTGCCAGCTCACCCGGGACAGGGGGAGGACGACAGTACTTC
-	TRBV24-1	TRBJ2-1	once	CATSDFRDSEQFF	TGTGCCACCAGTGATTTTCGGGACTCTGAGCAGTTCTTC
TRBD1	TRBV10-3	TRBJ2-3	few	CAISQQGPGADTQYF	TGTGCCATCAGCCAACAGGGGCCCGGGGCAGATACGCAGTATTTT
-	TRBV18	TRBJ1-1	once	CASSPGRGMTEAFF	TGTGCCAGCTCACCAGGGCGGGGTATGACTGAAGCTTTCTTT
-	TRBV9	TRBJ2-1	-	CASSVVNNEQFF	TGTGCCAGCAGCGTAGTCAACAATGAGCAGTTCTTC
-	TRBV24-1	TRBJ2-1	few	CATSDHAGEQFF	TGTGCCACCAGTGATCACGCGGGGGAGCAGTTCTTC
-	TRBV7-2	TRBJ1-2	-	CASSLEWQAVGGYTF	TGTGCCAGCAGCTTAGAGTGGCAGGCCGTGGGTGGCTACACCTTC
-	TRBV3-1/TRBV3-2	TRBJ2-3	-	CASSQELSTDTQYF	TGTGCCAGCAGCCAAGAACTCAGCACAGATACGCAGTATTTT
-	TRBV9	TRBJ2-2	-	CASSAWTGITGELFF	TGTGCCAGCAGCGCCTGGACGGGGATCACCGGGGAGCTGTTTTTT
-	TRBV14	TRBJ1-2	-	CASSHRDHYGYTF	TGTGCCAGCAGCCACAGGGATCACTATGGCTACACCTTC
-	TRBV12-3/TRBV12-4	TRBJ2-3	-	CASSRQTTQYF	TGTGCCAGCAGTAGACAGACTACGCAGTATTTT
TRBD1	TRBV5-1	TRBJ2-2	-	CASSPGTGNTGELFF	TGCGCCAGCAGCCCCGGGACAGGTAACACCGGGGAGCTGTTTTTT
-	TRBV19	TRBJ1-5	once	CASSNLDQPQHF	TGTGCCAGTAGTAACCTAGATCAGCCCCAGCATTTT
TRBD1	TRBV29-1	TRBJ2-5	-	CSFTGGNEETQYF	TGCAGCTTTACAGGGGGCAATGAAGAGACCCAGTACTTC
-	TRBV2	TRBJ1-6	-	CASSLQGTLYSPLHF	TGTGCCAGCAGTCTCCAGGGCACTCTTTACTCACCCCTCCACTTT
-	TRBV21-1	TRBJ1-6	-	CASSNPFLDRSHSPLHF	TGTGCCAGCAGCAACCCATTCCTGGACAGGTCGCATTCACCCCTCCACTTT
TRBD2	TRBV7-2	TRBJ2-7	-	CASSGSGGGTYEQYF	TGTGCCAGCAGCGGAAGTGGGGGGGGGACCTACGAGCAGTACTTC
-	TRBV15	TRBJ2-7	-	CATSRGDSYEQYF	TGTGCCACCAGCAGAGGAGACAGTTACGAGCAGTACTTC
-	TRBV10-2	TRBJ1-2	-	CASSESRDTHYGYTF	TGCGCCAGCAGTGAGTCGAGGGACACACACTATGGCTACACCTTC
-	TRBV19	TRBJ1-6	-	CASSGRQNSPLHF	TGTGCCAGTAGTGGTAGACAGAATTCACCCCTCCACTTT
-	TRBV7-2	TRBJ2-5	few	CASSFTGYLGETQYF	TGTGCCAGCAGCTTTACAGGGTATCTGGGAGAGACCCAGTACTTC
TRBD2	TRBV19	TRBJ2-7	-	CASSPRGVSEQYF	TGTGCCAGTAGTCCCCGGGGGGTTAGCGAGCAGTACTTC
TRBD1	TRBV24-1	TRBJ2-3	-	CATSDPGTGGDTQYF	TGTGCCACCAGTGATCCGGGGACAGGGGGAGATACGCAGTATTTT
-	TRBV30	TRBJ2-3	-	CAWSGIGRRRSDTQYF	TGTGCCTGGAGTGGGATTGGGAGGAGGCGTTCAGATACGCAGTATTTT
-	TRBV7-6	TRBJ1-4	few	CASSLSPTNEKLFF	TGTGCCAGCAGCTTATCGCCCACAAATGAAAAACTGTTTTTT
-	TRBV19	TRBJ2-5	-	CASSHGLGGETQYF	TGTGCCAGTAGTCACGGACTAGGGGGAGAGACCCAGTACTTC
-	TRBV6-5	TRBJ2-1	-	CASSYRQGIYNEQFF	TGTGCCAGCAGTTACAGGCAGGGGATATACAATGAGCAGTTCTTC
-	TRBV24-1	TRBJ1-2	-	CATSDSDGGRMYGYTF	TGTGCCACCAGTGATTCGGACGGGGGGAGAATGTATGGCTACACCTTC
-	TRBV6-6	TRBJ1-1	-	CASSSHNTEAFF	TGTGCCAGCAGTTCACATAACACTGAAGCTTTCTTT
-	TRBV11-2	TRBJ1-4	once	CASSSVGRSGVGKLFF	TGTGCCAGCAGCTCCGTCGGCCGATCCGGGGTCGGAAAACTGTTTTTT
-	TRBV7-8	TRBJ1-5	-	CASSSRTARSNQPQHF	TGTGCCAGCAGCTCTCGGACAGCACGTAGCAATCAGCCCCAGCATTTT
-	TRBV7-8	TRBJ2-3	-	CASRGIGGWTDTQYF	TGTGCCAGCAGGGGGATCGGGGGTTGGACAGATACGCAGTATTTT
-	TRBV2	TRBJ2-7	few	CASSAEDQAEQYF	TGTGCCAGCAGTGCTGAGGATCAAGCCGAGCAGTACTTC
TRBD1	TRBV7-9	TRBJ1-2	-	CASSSQDRGRDGYTF	TGTGCCAGCAGCTCACAGGACAGGGGGCGGGATGGCTACACCTTC
-	TRBV12-3/TRBV12-4	TRBJ1-2	-	CASSFKGGGGYTF	TGTGCCAGCAGTTTTAAGGGAGGGGGTGGCTACACCTTC
TRBD2	TRBV5-1	TRBJ2-1	-	CASSSGTSGSGEQFF	TGCGCCAGCAGTTCCGGGACTAGCGGGAGTGGGGAGCAGTTCTTC
TRBD1	TRBV7-8	TRBJ1-5	once	CASSPWTGSGQPQHF	TGTGCCAGCAGCCCCTGGACAGGGAGTGGGCAGCCCCAGCATTTT
-	TRBV7-2	TRBJ1-5	few	CASSITGLSNQPQHF	TGTGCCAGCAGCATTACAGGGTTAAGCAATCAGCCCCAGCATTTT
TRBD1	TRBV5-1	TRBJ1-2	-	CASSLGSGGNYGYTF	TGCGCCAGCAGCTTGGGATCAGGGGGAAACTATGGCTACACCTTC
-	TRBV3-1/TRBV3-2	TRBJ2-6	-	CASSVPGGSDSGANVLTF	TGTGCCAGCAGCGTTCCCGGGGGTTCGGACTCTGGGGCCAACGTCCTGACTTTC
-	TRBV10-3	TRBJ2-7	once	CAISEVGPGEQYF	TGTGCCATCAGTGAAGTGGGGCCAGGCGAGCAGTACTTC
TRBD1	TRBV10-3	TRBJ2-1	few	CAIRTGGGNEQFF	TGTGCCATCAGGACAGGGGGGGGCAATGAGCAGTTCTTC
-	TRBV5-1	TRBJ2-7	few	CASSTGVAEQYF	TGCGCCAGCAGCACAGGTGTCGCCGAGCAGTACTTC
TRBD2	TRBV6-5	TRBJ2-1	-	CASSFTSGPYNEQFF	TGTGCCAGCAGCTTTACTAGCGGCCCCTACAATGAGCAGTTCTTC
-	TRBV3-1/TRBV3-2	TRBJ1-6	-	CASSQGGESPLHF	TGTGCCAGCAGCCAAGGGGGGGAATCACCCCTCCACTTT
-	TRBV6-6	TRBJ2-2	-	CASTEQGIGAGELFF	TGTGCCAGCACCGAACAGGGAATAGGCGCCGGGGAGCTGTTTTTT
-	TRBV3-1/TRBV3-2	TRBJ2-5	-	CASSQGPTSKETQYF	TGTGCCAGCAGCCAAGGGCCGACTAGTAAGGAGACCCAGTACTTC
TRBD1	TRBV12-5	TRBJ1-5	-	CASGLQGEQPQHF	TGTGCTAGTGGTCTTCAGGGGGAGCAGCCCCAGCATTTT
-	TRBV6-2/TRBV6-3	TRBJ1-1	-	CASSYSSGGEAFF	TGTGCCAGCAGTTACTCGTCGGGGGGTGAAGCTTTCTTT
-	TRBV19	TRBJ1-5	-	CASSIWRRESNQPQHF	TGTGCCAGTAGTATTTGGCGCAGGGAAAGCAATCAGCCCCAGCATTTT
TRBD1	TRBV10-3	TRBJ2-3	once	CAIRPSGGDTDTQYF	TGTGCCATCAGGCCATCAGGGGGAGACACAGATACGCAGTATTTT
-	TRBV30	TRBJ1-3	-	CASSGVRSGNTIYF	TGTGCCTCCTCCGGAGTGCGCTCTGGAAACACCATATATTTT
TRBD1	TRBV19	TRBJ2-7	-	CASSLDRGAYEQYF	TGTGCCAGTAGTCTGGACAGGGGGGCCTACGAGCAGTACTTC